This T cell receptor (beta chain) was sequenced for a study of blood T cell repertoires in COVID-19. Study information: There were acute and convalescent COVID-19 samples, and they came from the United States, Italy and Spain.

Authors' processing steps: Reference gene primers were amplified, and this amplification served to estimate nucleated cell counts. Sequenced by immunoSEQ multiplex PCR; TCRdb stores in-frame clones only, minus some. The DNA was the basis for D and trimming; V, J and clone size are from that table. This repertoire shows under 250,000 clones, roughly 85% found once; its top ten account for around 10%. Everyone who took part was 18 to 89 years old, and they came from about 25 US areas. Cohorts were assigned according to the clinical history that participants reported. Germline lookup yields CDR1 GTSNPN and CDR2 SVGIG (reference sequence). The CDR3 spans 14 residues. V lost 3 bases, J lost 1 base, and 0 bases stayed unmatched.

The chain is built from TRBV30 and TRBJ2-6; 7 bases align to TRBD2. This receptor was identified in a woman aged 50 to 65 with acute COVID-19. Sequenced input: PBMCs or T cells enriched from blood (not recorded which). The CDR3 sequence: CAWRGGSGANVLTF. The CDR3 nucleotides read TGTGCCTGGAGGGGGGGGTCTGGGGCCAACGTCCTGACTTTC.